This passage covers 13 T cell receptor beta chains from one sample sequenced in a study of cytomegalovirus exposure and HLA in healthy donors (dated by TCRdb to the late 2010s). Libraries were constructed by the immunoSEQ multiplex PCR assay. For the multiplex PCR, a mixture combining 60 forward primers for TCR Vbeta segments and 13 reverse primers for TCR Jbeta segments was used. TCRdb limited this immuneACCESS table to in-frame rearrangements with V and J called. A share of clones is missing; checked studies link under half to unresolved V genes, and the rest is unexplained. For this sample there are 150,000 to 200,000 clones; 80% appear just once. The ten largest clonotypes hold around a tenth of the sample. Sample: PBMCs. All receptors derive from a man aged 18 to 30 in good health and CMV-seropositive.

This chain joins TRBV19 and TRBJ2-7, with D possibly being TRBD2 (5 bases). The CDR3 totals 14 residues. Trimming left V 8 bases short and J 4 bases short, with 18 bases between. Germline V CDR1 and CDR2: LNHDA, SQIVND (reference sequence). This chain's CDR3 is CASGPGLSYYEQYF. The CDR3 nucleotides read TGTGCCAGTGGCCCCGGACTGTCTTATTACGAGCAGTACTTC.

This clone has a handful of counts. This sequence joins TRBV30 and TRBJ1-1; possible D gene TRBD1, 5 bases. This CDR3 region has 14 residues. Looked up from germline, CDR1 is GTSNPN and CDR2 is SVGIG (reference sequence). V was clipped by 5 bases and J by 1 base, with 14 bases between them. CDR3 nucleotides: TGTGCCTGGGTAAACAGGATACAGAACACTGAAGCTTTCTTT. It translates to CAWVNRIQNTEAFF.

This clone occurred a few times. V and J are TRBV21-1 and TRBJ2-7; TRBD2 is the table's D call and was not checked against the DNA. TRBV21-1 corresponds to a pseudogene. The CDR3 totals 17 residues. The DNA for the CDR3 is TGTGCCAGCAGTGTGGAAATTGAACGGGAGGGTTCCTACGAGCAGTACTTC. The encoded protein is CASSVEIEREGSYEQYF.

V and J are TRBV4-2 and TRBJ2-1; 12 nucleotides line up with TRBD2. CDR1 is LGHNA, CDR2 YNFKEQ, per germline. This CDR3 has 15 residues. V shed 1 base and J 5 bases; nucleotides not matched to a gene: 0. The CDR3: CASSQGLAGDNEQFF. The CDR3 DNA reads TGTGCCAGCAGCCAAGGACTAGCGGGAGACAATGAGCAGTTCTTC.

This sequence joins TRBV5-1 and TRBJ2-1, with TRBD2 identical over 9 bases. Germline trimming cut 4 bases from V and 6 bases from J; bases unmatched to any gene: 8. The CDR3 has 15 amino acids. CDR1 is SGHRS, CDR2 YFSETQ, per germline. The CDR3: CASSKVLAGINEQFF. The CDR3 bases are TGCGCCAGCAGCAAAGTGCTAGCGGGAATCAATGAGCAGTTCTTC.

The CDR3 nucleotides read TGTGCCACCTCCCGGTTAGATCTTGGTGGCTACACCTTC. This codes for CATSRLDLGGYTF. This rearrangement joins TRBV10-3 to TRBJ1-2; no definite D call. The germline gives CDR1 ENHRY, CDR2 SYGVKD. V was trimmed by 10 bases and J by 7 bases, leaving 19 bases between them. The CDR3 sequence is 13 residues long.

This clone has only a few counts. V and J are TRBV9 and TRBJ2-5, with TRBD1 matching 9 bases. J was trimmed by 2 bases and V by 3 bases; bases with no gene match: 5. The V gene's germline CDR1 is SGDLS and CDR2 YYNGEE. CDR3 length: 15 amino acids. DNA for the CDR3: TGTGCCAGCAGCGCCTCGACAGGGGGGCAAGAGACCCAGTACTTC. Translation gives CASSASTGGQETQYF.

The genes are TRBV28 and TRBJ2-2, with TRBD2 identical over 9 bases. The V and J ends lost 3 bases and 4 bases, in that order; junction bases with no gene match: 12. CDR3 length: 18 amino acids. From germline, CDR1 is MDHEN and CDR2 SYDVKM. In DNA form, the CDR3 reads TGTGCCAGCAGTTTCTACTCTCGCGGGAGGGCGACCACCGGGGAGCTGTTTTTT. As protein: CASSFYSRGRATTGELFF.

There are a few counts of this clone. V usage is TRBV6-5 and J usage is TRBJ2-7; possibly TRBD2 for D (6 bases). Trimming pared 6 bases from V and 2 bases from J, leaving 17 bases between. This CDR3 region has 15 residues. Germline CDR1 reads MNHEY; CDR2 reads SVGAGI. CDR3 amino acids: CASSMAGPVTYEQYF. The CDR3 DNA reads TGTGCCAGCAGCATGGCGGGGCCCGTAACCTACGAGCAGTACTTC.

The chain has TRBV9 and TRBJ1-4; D might be TRBD1 (6 bases). This CDR3 is 15 amino acids long. Germline V gene sequence: CDR1 SGDLS, CDR2 YYNGEE. The V end lost 1 base, the J end lost 6 bases, and 13 bases lay between the germline ends. This chain's CDR3 is CASSVLAGADEKLFF. The CDR3 DNA is TGTGCCAGCAGCGTATTGGCAGGGGCTGATGAAAAACTGTTTTTT.

This clone was counted a few times. The chain joins TRBV6-4 to TRBJ2-1, with 8 bases identical to TRBD2. Trimming at V came to 6 bases and at J to 3 bases, leaving 7 bases not matched to a gene. The germline CDR1 and CDR2 sequences are MRHNA and SNTAGT. The CDR3 covers 15 residues. The CDR3 DNA sequence: TGTGCCAGCAGCGCAGCGGGGGACCACTACAATGAGCAGTTCTTC. Its protein is CASSAAGDHYNEQFF.

The chain joins TRBV7-8 to TRBJ2-7; D remains unclear. The V and J ends lost 1 base and 4 bases respectively, with 8 bases between them. The germline V gene encodes CDR1 SGHVS and CDR2 FQNEAQ. The CDR3 runs 13 residues. CDR3 region: CASSLDGRYEQYF. The CDR3 DNA sequence: TGTGCCAGCAGCTTAGATGGTAGATACGAGCAGTACTTC.

The J gene is TRBJ1-5, the V gene TRBV28, with D possibly being TRBD1 (6 bases). CDR1 is MDHEN, CDR2 SYDVKM, per germline. V lost 5 bases, J lost 1 base, and 15 bases lay in between. This CDR3 spans 16 amino acids. CDR3 nucleotides: TGTGCCAGCAGTAAGTACAGGGCTGTCAGCAATCAGCCCCAGCATTTT. Protein sequence: CASSKYRAVSNQPQHF.